The clone carrying this T cell receptor (beta chain) was found once. Sequencing used immunoSEQ multiplex PCR; TCRdb keeps in-frame clones, though not all of them. Of 80,000 to 95,000 clones in the sample, almost 97% were seen once. These data originate in a study of technical replicates of blood from a handful of donors. Germline CDR1 and CDR2: SGHDT and YYEEEE. V dropped 0 bases and J dropped 4; count of bases not matched to a gene: 11. The length of the CDR3 is 19 residues. The sample was T cells isolated from PBMCs. V and J are TRBV5-6 and TRBJ2-1, with 12 bases identical to TRBD2. This TCR came from a human donor in good health. This CDR3 reads CASSLGGLAGYDDYNEQFF. The CDR3 nucleotides are TGTGCCAGCAGCTTGGGGGGACTAGCGGGCTACGACGATTACAATGAGCAGTTCTTC.